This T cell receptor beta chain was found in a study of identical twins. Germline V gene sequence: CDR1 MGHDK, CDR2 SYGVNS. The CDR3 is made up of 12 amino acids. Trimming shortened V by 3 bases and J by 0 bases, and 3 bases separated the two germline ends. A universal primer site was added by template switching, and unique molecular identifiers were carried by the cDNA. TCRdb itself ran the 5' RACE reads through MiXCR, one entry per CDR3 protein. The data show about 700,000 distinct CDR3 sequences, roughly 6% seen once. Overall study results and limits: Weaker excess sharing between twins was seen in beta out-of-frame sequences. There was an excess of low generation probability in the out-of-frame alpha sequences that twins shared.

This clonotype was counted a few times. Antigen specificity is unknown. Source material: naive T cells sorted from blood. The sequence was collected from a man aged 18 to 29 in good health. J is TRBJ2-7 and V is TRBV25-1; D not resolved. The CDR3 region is CASSEYSYEQYF. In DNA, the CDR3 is TGTGCCAGCAGTGAGTACTCCTACGAGCAGTACTTC.